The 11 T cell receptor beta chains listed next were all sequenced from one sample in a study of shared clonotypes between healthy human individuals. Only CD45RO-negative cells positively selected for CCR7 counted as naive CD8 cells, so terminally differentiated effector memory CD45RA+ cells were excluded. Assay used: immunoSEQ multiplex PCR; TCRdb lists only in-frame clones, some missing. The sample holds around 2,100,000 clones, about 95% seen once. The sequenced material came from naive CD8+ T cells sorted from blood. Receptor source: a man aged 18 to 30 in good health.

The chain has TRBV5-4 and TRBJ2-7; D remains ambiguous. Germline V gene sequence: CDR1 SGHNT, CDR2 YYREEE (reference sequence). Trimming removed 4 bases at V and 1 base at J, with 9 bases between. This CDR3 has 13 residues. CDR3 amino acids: CASSVARSYEQYF. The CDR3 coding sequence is TGTGCCAGCAGCGTGGCCAGGTCCTACGAGCAGTACTTC.

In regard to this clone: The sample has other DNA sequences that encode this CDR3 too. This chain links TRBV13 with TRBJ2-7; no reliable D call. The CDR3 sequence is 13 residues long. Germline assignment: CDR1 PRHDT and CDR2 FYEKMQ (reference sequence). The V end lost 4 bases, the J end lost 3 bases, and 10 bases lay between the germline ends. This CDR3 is CASSSGRDYEQYF. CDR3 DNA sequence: TGTGCCAGCAGCTCTGGAAGGGACTACGAGCAGTACTTC.

The CDR3 sequence is CASSLQDYEQYF. In DNA, the CDR3 is TGTGCCAGCAGCTTACAGGACTACGAGCAGTACTTC. The J gene is TRBJ2-7, the V gene TRBV7-8; D unresolved. The V end was cut by 2 bases, the J end by 3 bases, with 5 bases between. CDR1 is SGHVS and CDR2 is FQNEAQ in the germline V gene. The CDR3 sequence is 12 residues long. The variable domain in full, with the rest retrieved from reference TRBV7-8 and TRBJ2-7, is GAGVSQSPRYKVAKRGQDVALRCDPISGHVSLFWYQQALGQGPEFLTYFQNEAQLDKSGLPSDRFFAERPEGSVSTLKIQRTQQEDSAVYLCASSLQDYEQYFGPGTRLTVT.

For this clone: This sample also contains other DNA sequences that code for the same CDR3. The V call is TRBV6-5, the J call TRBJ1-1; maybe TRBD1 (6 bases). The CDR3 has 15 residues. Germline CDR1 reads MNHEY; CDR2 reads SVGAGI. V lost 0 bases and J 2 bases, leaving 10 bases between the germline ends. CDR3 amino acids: CASSYSPGANTEAFF. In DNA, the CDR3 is TGTGCCAGCAGTTACTCACCGGGGGCTAACACTGAAGCTTTCTTT.

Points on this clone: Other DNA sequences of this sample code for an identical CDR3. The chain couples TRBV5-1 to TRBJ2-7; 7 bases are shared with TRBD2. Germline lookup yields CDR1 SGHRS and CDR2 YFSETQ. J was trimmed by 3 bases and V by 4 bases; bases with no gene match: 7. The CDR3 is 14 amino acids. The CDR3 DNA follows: TGCGCCAGCAGCCTGGGGACGGGAGGCTACGAGCAGTACTTC. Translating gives CASSLGTGGYEQYF. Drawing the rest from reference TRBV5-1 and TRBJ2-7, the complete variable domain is KAGVTQTPRYLIKTRGQQVTLSCSPISGHRSVSWYQQTPGQGLQFLFEYFSETQRNKGNFPGRFSGRQFSNSRSEMNVSTLELGDSALYLCASSLGTGGYEQYFGPGTRLTVT.

CDR3 residues: CASSLTPPGRSGNTIYF. The CDR3, as DNA: TGTGCCAGCAGCTTAACGCCCCCGGGTCGCTCTGGAAACACCATATATTTT. The chain couples TRBV7-3 to TRBJ1-3, with D uncertain. The CDR3 spans 17 residues. V was shortened by 0 bases and J by 0 bases, with 12 bases between the two germline ends. Looked up from germline, CDR1 is SGHTA and CDR2 is FQGTGA. Full variable domain (outside the CDR3, taken from reference TRBV7-3 and TRBJ1-3): GAGVSQTPSNKVTEKGKYVELRCDPISGHTALYWYRQSLGQGPEFLIYFQGTGAADDSGLPNDRFFAVRPEGSVSTLKIQRTERGDSAVYLCASSLTPPGRSGNTIYFGEGSWLTVV.

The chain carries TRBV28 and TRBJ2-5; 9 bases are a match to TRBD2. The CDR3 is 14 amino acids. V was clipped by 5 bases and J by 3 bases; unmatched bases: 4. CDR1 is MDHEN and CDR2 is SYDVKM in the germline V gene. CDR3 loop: CASSERLAEETQYF. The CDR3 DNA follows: TGTGCCAGCAGTGAACGACTAGCGGAAGAGACCCAGTACTTC. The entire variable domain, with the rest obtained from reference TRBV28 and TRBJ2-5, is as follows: DVKVTQSSRYLVKRTGEKVFLECVQDMDHENMFWYRQDPGLGLRLIYFSYDVKMKEKGDIPEGYSVSREKKERFSLILESASTNQTSMYLCASSERLAEETQYFGPGTRLLVL.

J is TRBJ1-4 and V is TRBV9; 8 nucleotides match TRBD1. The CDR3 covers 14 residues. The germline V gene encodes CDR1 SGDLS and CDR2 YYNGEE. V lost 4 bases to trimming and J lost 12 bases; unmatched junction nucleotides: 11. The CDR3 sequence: CASSQGTGGTELFF. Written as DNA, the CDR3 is TGTGCCAGCAGCCAAGGTACAGGGGGTACTGAACTGTTTTTT.

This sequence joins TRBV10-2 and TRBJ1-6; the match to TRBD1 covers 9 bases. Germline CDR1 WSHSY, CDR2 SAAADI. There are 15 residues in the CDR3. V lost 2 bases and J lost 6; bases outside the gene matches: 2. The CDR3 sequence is CASSEPTGGNSPLHF. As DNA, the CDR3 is TGCGCCAGCAGTGAGCCGACAGGGGGTAATTCACCCCTCCACTTT.

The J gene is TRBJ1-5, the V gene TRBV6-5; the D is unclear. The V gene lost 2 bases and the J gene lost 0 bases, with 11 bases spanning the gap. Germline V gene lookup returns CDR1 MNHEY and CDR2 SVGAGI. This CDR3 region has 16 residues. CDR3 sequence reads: CASSYPRENSNQPQHF. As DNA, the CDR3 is TGTGCCAGCAGTTACCCCAGAGAAAATAGCAATCAGCCCCAGCATTTT.

The DNA for the CDR3 is TGCGCCAGCAGCCAAGAAGGGACAGGTTTCGGGGAGCTGTTTTTT. It translates to CASSQEGTGFGELFF. The chain recombines TRBV4-1 with TRBJ2-2; 8 positions match TRBD1. The CDR3 is 15 residues long. The V segment lost 0 bases and the J segment 7 bases; nucleotides outside the gene matches: 4. CDR1 is MGHRA and CDR2 is YSYEKL in the germline V gene.